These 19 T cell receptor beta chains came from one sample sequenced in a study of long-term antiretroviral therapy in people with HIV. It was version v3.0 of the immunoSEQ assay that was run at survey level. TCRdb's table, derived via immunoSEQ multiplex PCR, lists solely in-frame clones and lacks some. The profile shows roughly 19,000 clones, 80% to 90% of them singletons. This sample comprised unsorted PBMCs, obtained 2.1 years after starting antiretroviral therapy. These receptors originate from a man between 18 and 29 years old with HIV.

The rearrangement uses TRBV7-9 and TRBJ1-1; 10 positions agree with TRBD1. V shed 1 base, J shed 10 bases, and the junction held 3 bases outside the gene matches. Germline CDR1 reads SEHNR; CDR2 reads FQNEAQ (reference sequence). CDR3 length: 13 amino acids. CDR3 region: CASSLGTGGTAFF. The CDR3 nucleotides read TGTGCCAGCAGCTTAGGGACAGGGGGAACAGCTTTCTTT.

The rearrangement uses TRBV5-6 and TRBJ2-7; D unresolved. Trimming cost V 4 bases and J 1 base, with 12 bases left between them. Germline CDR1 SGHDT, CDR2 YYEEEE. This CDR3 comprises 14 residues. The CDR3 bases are TGTGCCAGCAGCCGCCTCGAACTGTCCTACGAGCAGTACTTC. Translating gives CASSRLELSYEQYF.

The CDR3 nucleotides are TGTGCCGGGGAGAATACCGGGGGGAACACTGAAGCTTTCTTT. This sequence encodes CAGENTGGNTEAFF. This chain uses TRBV30 with TRBJ1-1, with D tentatively TRBD1 (5 bases). V was pared by 8 bases and J by 1 base, with 17 bases between. The CDR3 loop spans 14 amino acids. The germline gives CDR1 GTSNPN, CDR2 SVGIG (reference sequence).

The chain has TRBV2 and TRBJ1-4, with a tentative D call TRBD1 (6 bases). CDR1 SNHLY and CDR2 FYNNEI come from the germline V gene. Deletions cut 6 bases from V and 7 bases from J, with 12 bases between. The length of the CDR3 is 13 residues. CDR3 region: CASRGPDSEKLFF. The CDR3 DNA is TGTGCCAGCAGGGGTCCGGACAGTGAAAAACTGTTTTTT.

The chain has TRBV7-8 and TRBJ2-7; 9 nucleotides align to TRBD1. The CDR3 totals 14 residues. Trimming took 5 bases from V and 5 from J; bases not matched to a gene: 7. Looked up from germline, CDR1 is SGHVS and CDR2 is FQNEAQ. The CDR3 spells CASSEPGQGNEQYF. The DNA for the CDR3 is TGTGCCAGCAGCGAGCCGGGACAGGGAAACGAGCAGTACTTC.

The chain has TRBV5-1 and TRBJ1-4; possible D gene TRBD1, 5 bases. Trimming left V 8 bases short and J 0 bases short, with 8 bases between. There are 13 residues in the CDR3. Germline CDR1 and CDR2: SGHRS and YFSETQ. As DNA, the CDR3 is TGCGCCAGTCAGGGTGCAACTAATGAAAAACTGTTTTTT. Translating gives CASQGATNEKLFF.

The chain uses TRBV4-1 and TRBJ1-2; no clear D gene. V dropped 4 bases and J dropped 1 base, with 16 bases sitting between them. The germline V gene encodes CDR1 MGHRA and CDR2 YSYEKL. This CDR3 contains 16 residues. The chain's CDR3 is CASSPALRLHNYGYTF. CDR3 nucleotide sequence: TGCGCCAGCAGCCCGGCCTTGAGGCTTCATAACTATGGCTACACCTTC.

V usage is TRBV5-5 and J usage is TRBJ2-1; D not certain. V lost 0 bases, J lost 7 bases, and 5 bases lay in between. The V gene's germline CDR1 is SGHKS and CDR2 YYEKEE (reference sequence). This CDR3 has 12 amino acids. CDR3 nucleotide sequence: TGTGCCAGCAGCTTGGGTCGGAATGAGCAGTTCTTC. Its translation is CASSLGRNEQFF.

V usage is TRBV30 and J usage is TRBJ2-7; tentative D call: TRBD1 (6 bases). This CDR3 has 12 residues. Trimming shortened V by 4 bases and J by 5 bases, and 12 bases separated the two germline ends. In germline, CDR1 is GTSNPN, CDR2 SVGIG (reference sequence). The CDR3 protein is CAWTDSRNEQYF. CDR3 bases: TGTGCCTGGACGGACAGTAGGAACGAGCAGTACTTC.

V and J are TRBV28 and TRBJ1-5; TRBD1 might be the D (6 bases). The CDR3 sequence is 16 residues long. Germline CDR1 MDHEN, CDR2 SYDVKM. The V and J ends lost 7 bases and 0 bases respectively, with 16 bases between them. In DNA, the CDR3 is TGTGCCAGCACCCCCCCCAGGGGAGTTAGCAATCAGCCCCAGCATTTT. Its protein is CASTPPRGVSNQPQHF.

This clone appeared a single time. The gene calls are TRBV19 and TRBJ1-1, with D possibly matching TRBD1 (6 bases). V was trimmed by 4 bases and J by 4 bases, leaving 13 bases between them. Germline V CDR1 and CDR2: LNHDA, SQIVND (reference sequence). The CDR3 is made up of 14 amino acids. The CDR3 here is CASSSRQVATEAFF. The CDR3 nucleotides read TGTGCCAGTAGTAGCCGACAGGTCGCCACTGAAGCTTTCTTT. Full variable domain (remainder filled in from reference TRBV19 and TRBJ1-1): DGGITQSPKYLFRKEGQNVTLSCEQNLNHDAMYWYRQDPGQGLRLIYYSQIVNDFQKGDIAEGYSVSREKKESFPLTVTSAQKNPTAFYLCASSSRQVATEAFFGQGTRLTVV.

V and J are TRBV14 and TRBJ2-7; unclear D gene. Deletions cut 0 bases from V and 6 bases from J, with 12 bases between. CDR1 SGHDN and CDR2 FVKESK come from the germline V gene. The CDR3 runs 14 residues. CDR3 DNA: TGTGCCAGCAGCCAAGACTGGACCATGGGCGAGCAGTACTTC. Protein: CASSQDWTMGEQYF.

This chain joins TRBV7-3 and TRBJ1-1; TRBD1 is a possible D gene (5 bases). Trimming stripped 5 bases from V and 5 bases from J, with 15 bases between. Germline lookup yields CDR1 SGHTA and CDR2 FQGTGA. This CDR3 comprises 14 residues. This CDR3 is CASSPIAGSTEAFF. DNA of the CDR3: TGTGCCAGCAGCCCCATCGCAGGGTCAACTGAAGCTTTCTTT.

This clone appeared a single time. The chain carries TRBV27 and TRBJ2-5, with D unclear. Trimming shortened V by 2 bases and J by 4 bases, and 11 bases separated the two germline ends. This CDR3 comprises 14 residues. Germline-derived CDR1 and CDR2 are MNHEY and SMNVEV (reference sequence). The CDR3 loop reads CASSLVGFRETQYF. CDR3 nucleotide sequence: TGTGCCAGCAGTTTAGTCGGTTTCAGAGAGACCCAGTACTTC.

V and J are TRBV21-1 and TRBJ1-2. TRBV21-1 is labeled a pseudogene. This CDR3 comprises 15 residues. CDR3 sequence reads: CASAGPVKEKRGYTF. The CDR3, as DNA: TGTGCCAGCGCGGGGCCAGTCAAGGAAAAACGGGGCTACACCTTC.

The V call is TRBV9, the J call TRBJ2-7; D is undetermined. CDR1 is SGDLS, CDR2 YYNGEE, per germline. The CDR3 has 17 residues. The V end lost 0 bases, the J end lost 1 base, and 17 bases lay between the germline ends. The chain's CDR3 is CASSVGALGAGSYEQYF. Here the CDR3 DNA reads TGTGCCAGCAGCGTAGGAGCCTTAGGAGCTGGGTCCTACGAGCAGTACTTC.

This CDR3 is CASSLLRQQQVTGELFF. CDR3 nucleotides: TGTGCCAGCAGCTTACTGCGACAGCAACAAGTCACCGGGGAGCTGTTTTTT. The rearrangement uses TRBV7-8 and TRBJ2-2; D might be TRBD1 (5 bases). The V end lost 2 bases, the J end lost 4 bases, and 17 bases lay between the germline ends. The CDR3 extends over 17 amino acids. Germline CDR1 and CDR2: SGHVS and FQNEAQ. Full variable domain (outside the CDR3, taken from reference TRBV7-8 and TRBJ2-2): GAGVSQSPRYKVAKRGQDVALRCDPISGHVSLFWYQQALGQGPEFLTYFQNEAQLDKSGLPSDRFFAERPEGSVSTLKIQRTQQEDSAVYLCASSLLRQQQVTGELFFGEGSRLTVL.

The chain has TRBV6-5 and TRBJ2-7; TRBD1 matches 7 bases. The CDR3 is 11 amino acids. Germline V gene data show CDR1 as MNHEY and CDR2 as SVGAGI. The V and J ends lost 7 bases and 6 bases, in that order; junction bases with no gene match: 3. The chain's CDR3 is CASTRGSEQYF. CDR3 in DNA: TGTGCCAGCACCAGGGGGAGCGAGCAGTACTTC.

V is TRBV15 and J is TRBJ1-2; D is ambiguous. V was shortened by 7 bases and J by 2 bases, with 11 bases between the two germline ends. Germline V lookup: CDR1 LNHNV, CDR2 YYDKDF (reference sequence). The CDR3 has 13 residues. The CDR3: CATTEDQNYGYTF. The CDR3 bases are TGTGCCACCACGGAAGATCAGAACTATGGCTACACCTTC.